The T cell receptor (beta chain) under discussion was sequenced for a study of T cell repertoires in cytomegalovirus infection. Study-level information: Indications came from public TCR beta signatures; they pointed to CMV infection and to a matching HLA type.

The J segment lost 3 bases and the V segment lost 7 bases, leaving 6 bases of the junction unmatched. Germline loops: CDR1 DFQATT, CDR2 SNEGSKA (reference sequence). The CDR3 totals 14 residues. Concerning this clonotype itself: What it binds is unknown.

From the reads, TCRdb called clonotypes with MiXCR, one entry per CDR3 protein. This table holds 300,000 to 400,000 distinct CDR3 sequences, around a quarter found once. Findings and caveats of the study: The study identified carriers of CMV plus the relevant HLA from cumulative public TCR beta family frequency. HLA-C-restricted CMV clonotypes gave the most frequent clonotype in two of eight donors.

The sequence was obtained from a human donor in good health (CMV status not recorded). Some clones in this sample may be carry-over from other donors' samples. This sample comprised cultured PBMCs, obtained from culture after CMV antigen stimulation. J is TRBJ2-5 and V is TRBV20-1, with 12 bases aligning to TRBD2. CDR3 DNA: TGCAGTGTTCCTAGCGGGAGGGGGGAAGAGACCCAGTACTTC. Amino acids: CSVPSGRGEETQYF.